These 8 T cell receptor beta chains share one sample of origin, sequenced in a study of T cell responses to AZD1222 COVID-19 vaccine. Sequencing used immunoSEQ multiplex PCR; TCRdb keeps in-frame clones, though not all of them. The sample contains roughly 85,000 clones, 85% to 90% of which appear only once. Here the sequenced sample was peripheral blood, taken on day 0 of AZD1222 vaccination. These TCRs come from an adult in good health.

The chain joins TRBV19 to TRBJ1-5, with D unresolved. The CDR3 runs 15 residues. The V gene lost 6 bases and the J gene lost 11 bases, with 23 bases spanning the gap. Germline CDR1 reads LNHDA; CDR2 reads SQIVND (reference sequence). CDR3 protein: CASRTDRTGLFSQHF. The DNA of the CDR3 is TGTGCCAGTAGGACTGACCGAACCGGGCTCTTCTCCCAGCATTTT.

With respect to this clone: A junction end diverges from the germline sequence, so it may reflect a read error. In DNA form, the CDR3 reads TGTGCCTGCAGGCGGACAGGGAAAACTGAAGCTTTCTTT. It is translated as CACRRTGKTEAFF. The chain joins TRBV14 to TRBJ1-1; 8 bases line up with TRBD1. CDR3 size: 13 residues. The V gene's germline CDR1 is SGHDN and CDR2 FVKESK. The full variable domain, in which reference TRBV14 and TRBJ1-1 provide the parts outside the CDR3, is EAGVTQFPSHSVIEKGQTVTLRCDPISGHDNLYWYRRVMGKEIKFLLHFVKESKQDESGMPNNRFLAERTGGTYSTLKVQPAELEDSGVYFCACRRTGKTEAFFGQGTRLTVV.

The chain recombines TRBV24-1 with TRBJ2-7, with 8 bases lining up with TRBD1. The CDR3 is 15 residues long. Germline CDR1 is KGHDR and CDR2 is SFDVKD. J gave up 5 bases and V 3 bases, and 8 bases lay outside the gene matches. The CDR3 coding sequence is TGTGCCACCAGTGATACCGACAGGGGTATGGACGAGCAGTACTTC. It yields the protein CATSDTDRGMDEQYF.

The table lists this clone with a count of one. The CDR3 protein is CASSEESNQPQHF. The CDR3 DNA follows: TGTGCCAGCAGTGAGGAAAGCAATCAGCCCCAGCATTTT. The rearrangement uses TRBV2 and TRBJ1-5; D gene unclear. This CDR3 has 13 residues. V was shortened by 3 bases and J by 1 base, with 4 bases between the two germline ends. Germline CDR1 and CDR2: SNHLY and FYNNEI.

This clone appeared a single time. J is TRBJ2-3 and V is TRBV2, with D hard to call. The CDR3 is 11 amino acids. CDR1 is SNHLY, CDR2 FYNNEI, per germline. With 8 bases removed from V and 2 bases from J, the gap between germline ends came to 5 bases. The CDR3 sequence is CASPDTDTQYF. The CDR3 DNA reads as TGTGCCAGCCCAGACACAGATACGCAGTATTTT.

CDR3 DNA sequence: TGTGCCACCAGTGATTCCCGGGACAGGGCAGGGGAGCAGTACTTC. This encodes CATSDSRDRAGEQYF. This rearrangement joins TRBV24-1 to TRBJ2-7, with 9 bases that match TRBD1. CDR1 KGHDR and CDR2 SFDVKD come from the germline V gene. V gave up 2 bases and J gave up 7 bases; unmatched junction bases: 8. The CDR3 has 15 residues.

V and J are TRBV5-1 and TRBJ2-7, with TRBD2 identical over 7 bases. V gave up 4 bases and J gave up 0 bases; unmatched junction bases: 7. The germline V gene has CDR1 SGHRS and CDR2 YFSETQ. The CDR3 runs 15 residues. For the CDR3, the DNA is TGCGCCAGCAGCGCAGTGAGCGGGGTCTCCTACGAGCAGTACTTC. It specifies CASSAVSGVSYEQYF.

DNA for the CDR3: TGTGCCAGCAGCTTAGAGGGGCTGGGGGTAAACACCGGGGAGCTGTTTTTT. Its translation: CASSLEGLGVNTGELFF. The gene calls are TRBV11-3 and TRBJ2-2, with D perhaps given as TRBD1 or TRBD2 (5 bases each). Germline CDR1 SGHNT, CDR2 YENEEA. The CDR3 has 17 amino acids. Trimming removed 0 bases from V and 2 bases from J, with 13 bases in between.